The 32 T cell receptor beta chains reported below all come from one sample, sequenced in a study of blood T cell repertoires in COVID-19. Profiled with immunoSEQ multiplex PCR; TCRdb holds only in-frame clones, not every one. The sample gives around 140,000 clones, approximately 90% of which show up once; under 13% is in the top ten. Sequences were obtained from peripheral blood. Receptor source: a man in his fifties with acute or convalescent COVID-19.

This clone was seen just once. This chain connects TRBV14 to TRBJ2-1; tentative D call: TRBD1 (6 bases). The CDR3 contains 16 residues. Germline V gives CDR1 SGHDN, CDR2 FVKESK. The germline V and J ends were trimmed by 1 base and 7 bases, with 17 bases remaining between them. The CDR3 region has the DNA TGTGCCAGCAGCCAAGGAGGGACACGAACGAGGAATGAGCAGTTCTTC. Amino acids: CASSQGGTRTRNEQFF.

CDR3 in DNA: TGTGCCAGCAGCTTCTTAGCCGGGTACAATGAGCAGTTCTTC. Its translation: CASSFLAGYNEQFF. The chain recombines TRBV13 with TRBJ2-1; D not resolved. V lost 3 bases, J lost 4 bases, and 10 bases lay in between. The CDR3 is 14 amino acids. Per the germline V gene, CDR1 is PRHDT and CDR2 is FYEKMQ (reference sequence).

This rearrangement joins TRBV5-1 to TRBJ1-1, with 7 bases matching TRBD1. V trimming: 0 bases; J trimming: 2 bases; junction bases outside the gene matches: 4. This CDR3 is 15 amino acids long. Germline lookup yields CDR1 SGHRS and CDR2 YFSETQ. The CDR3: CASSLAGQFNTEAFF. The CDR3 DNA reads TGCGCCAGCAGCTTGGCGGGACAGTTTAACACTGAAGCTTTCTTT.

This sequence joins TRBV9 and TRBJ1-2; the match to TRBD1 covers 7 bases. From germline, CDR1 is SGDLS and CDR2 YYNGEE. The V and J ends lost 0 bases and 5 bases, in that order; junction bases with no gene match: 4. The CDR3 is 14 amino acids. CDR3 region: CASSVGGTEYGYTF. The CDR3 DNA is TGTGCCAGCAGCGTAGGAGGGACAGAATATGGCTACACCTTC.

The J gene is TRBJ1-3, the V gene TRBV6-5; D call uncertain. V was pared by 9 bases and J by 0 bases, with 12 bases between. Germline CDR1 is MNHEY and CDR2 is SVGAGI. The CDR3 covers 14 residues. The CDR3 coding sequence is TGTGCCAGTTTTGGAGATGCCTCTGGAAACACCATATATTTT. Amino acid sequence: CASFGDASGNTIYF.

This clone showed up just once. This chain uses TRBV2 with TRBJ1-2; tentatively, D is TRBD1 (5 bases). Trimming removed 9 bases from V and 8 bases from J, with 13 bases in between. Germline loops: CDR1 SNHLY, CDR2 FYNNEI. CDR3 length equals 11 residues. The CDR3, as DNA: TGTGCCAGTGCGACAGCGAGCGGCTACACCTTC. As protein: CASATASGYTF.

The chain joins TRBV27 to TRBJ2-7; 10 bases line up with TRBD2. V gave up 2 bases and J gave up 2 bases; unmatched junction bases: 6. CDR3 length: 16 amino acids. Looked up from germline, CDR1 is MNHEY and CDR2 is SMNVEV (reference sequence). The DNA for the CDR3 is TGTGCCAGCAGTTTACGGACTAGCGGCATTCCCTACGAGCAGTACTTC. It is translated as CASSLRTSGIPYEQYF.

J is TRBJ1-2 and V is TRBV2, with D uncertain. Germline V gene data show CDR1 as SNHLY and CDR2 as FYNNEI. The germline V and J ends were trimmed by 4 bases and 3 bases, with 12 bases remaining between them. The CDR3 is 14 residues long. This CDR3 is CASSAQALDYGYTF. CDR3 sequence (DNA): TGTGCCAGCAGTGCCCAGGCCCTTGACTATGGCTACACCTTC. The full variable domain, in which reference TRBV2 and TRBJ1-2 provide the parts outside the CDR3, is EPEVTQTPSHQVTQMGQEVILRCVPISNHLYFYWYRQILGQKVEFLVSFYNNEISEKSEIFDDQFSVERPDGSNFTLKIRSTKLEDSAMYFCASSAQALDYGYTFGSGTRLTVV.

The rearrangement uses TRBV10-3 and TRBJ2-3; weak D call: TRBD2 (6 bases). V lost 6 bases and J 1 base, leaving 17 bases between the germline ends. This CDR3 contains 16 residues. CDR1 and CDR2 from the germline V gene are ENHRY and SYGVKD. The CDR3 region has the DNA TGTGCCATCAGGCCCCAGGGCGGGGTTGGCACAGATACGCAGTATTTT. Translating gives CAIRPQGGVGTDTQYF.

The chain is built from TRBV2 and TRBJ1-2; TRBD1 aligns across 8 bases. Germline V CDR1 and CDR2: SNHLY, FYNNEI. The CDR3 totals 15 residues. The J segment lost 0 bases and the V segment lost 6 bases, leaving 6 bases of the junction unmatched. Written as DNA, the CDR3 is TGTGCCAGCAGCAGAAAGACAGGGGCTAACTATGGCTACACCTTC. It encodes CASSRKTGANYGYTF.

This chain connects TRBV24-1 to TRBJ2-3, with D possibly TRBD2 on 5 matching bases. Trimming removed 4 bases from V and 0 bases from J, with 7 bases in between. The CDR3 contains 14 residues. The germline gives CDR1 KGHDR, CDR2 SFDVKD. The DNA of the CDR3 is TGTGCCACCAGTGAAGGCGGGAGCACAGATACGCAGTATTTT. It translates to CATSEGGSTDTQYF.

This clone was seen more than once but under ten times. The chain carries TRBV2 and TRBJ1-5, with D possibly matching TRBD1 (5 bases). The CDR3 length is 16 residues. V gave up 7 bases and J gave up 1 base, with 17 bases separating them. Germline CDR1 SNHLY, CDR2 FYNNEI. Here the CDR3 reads CASTRAGPASNQPQHF. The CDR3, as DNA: TGTGCCAGCACCCGGGCGGGGCCGGCAAGCAATCAGCCCCAGCATTTT.

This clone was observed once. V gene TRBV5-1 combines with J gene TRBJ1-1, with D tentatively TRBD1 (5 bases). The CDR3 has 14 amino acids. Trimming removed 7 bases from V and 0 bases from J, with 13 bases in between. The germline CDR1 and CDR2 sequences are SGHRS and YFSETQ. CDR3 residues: CASAPGGMNTEAFF. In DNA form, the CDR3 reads TGCGCCAGCGCCCCGGGGGGGATGAACACTGAAGCTTTCTTT.

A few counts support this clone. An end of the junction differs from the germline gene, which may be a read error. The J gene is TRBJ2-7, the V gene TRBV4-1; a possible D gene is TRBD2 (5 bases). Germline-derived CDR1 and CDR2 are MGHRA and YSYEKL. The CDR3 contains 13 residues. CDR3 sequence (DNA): TGCGCCAGCAGCCAAATTGGCGAACGGAGGAGAAGCTTC. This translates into CASSQIGERRRSF.

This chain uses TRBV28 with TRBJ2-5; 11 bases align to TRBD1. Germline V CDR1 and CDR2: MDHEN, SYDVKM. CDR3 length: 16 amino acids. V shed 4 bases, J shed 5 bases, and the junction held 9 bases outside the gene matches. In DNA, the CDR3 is TGTGCCAGCAGTTCGTGGACAGGGGGCCCCCGGGAGACCCAGTACTTC. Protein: CASSSWTGGPRETQYF.

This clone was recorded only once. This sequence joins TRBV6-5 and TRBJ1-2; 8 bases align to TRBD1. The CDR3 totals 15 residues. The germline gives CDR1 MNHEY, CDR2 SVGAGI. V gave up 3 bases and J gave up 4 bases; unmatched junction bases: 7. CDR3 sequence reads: CASSYLAGGRYGYTF. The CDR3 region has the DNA TGTGCCAGCAGTTATCTGGCAGGGGGCCGCTATGGCTACACCTTC.

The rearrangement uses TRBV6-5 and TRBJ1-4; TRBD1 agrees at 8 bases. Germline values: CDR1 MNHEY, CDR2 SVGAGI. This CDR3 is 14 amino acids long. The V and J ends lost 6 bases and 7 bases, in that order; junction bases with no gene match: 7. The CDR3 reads CASSDTGGGEKLFF. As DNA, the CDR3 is TGTGCCAGCAGCGATACAGGGGGAGGTGAAAAACTGTTTTTT.

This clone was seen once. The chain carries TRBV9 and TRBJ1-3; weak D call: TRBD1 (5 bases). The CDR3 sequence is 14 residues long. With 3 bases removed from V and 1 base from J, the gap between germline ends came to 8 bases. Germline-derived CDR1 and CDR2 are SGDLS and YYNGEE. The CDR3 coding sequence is TGTGCCAGCAGCGGCGGGGGATCTGGAAACACCATATATTTT. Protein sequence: CASSGGGSGNTIYF. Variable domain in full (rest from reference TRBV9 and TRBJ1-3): DSGVTQTPKHLITATGQRVTLRCSPRSGDLSVYWYQQSLDQGLQFLIQYYNGEERAKGNILERFSAQQFPDLHSELNLSSLELGDSALYFCASSGGGSGNTIYFGEGSWLTVV.

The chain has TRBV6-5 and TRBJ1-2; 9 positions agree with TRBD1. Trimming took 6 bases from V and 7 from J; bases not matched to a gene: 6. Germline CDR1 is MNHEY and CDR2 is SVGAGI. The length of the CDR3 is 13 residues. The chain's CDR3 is CASSGQGSIGYTF. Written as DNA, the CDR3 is TGTGCCAGCAGCGGACAGGGGTCTATTGGCTACACCTTC.

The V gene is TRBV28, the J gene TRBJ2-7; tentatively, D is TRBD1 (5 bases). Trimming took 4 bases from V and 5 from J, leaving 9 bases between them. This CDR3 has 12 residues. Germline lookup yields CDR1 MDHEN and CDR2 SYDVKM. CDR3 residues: CASSSLRDEQYF. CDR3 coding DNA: TGTGCCAGCAGTTCCCTCAGGGACGAGCAGTACTTC. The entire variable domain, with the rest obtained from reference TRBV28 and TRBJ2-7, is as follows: DVKVTQSSRYLVKRTGEKVFLECVQDMDHENMFWYRQDPGLGLRLIYFSYDVKMKEKGDIPEGYSVSREKKERFSLILESASTNQTSMYLCASSSLRDEQYFGPGTRLTVT.

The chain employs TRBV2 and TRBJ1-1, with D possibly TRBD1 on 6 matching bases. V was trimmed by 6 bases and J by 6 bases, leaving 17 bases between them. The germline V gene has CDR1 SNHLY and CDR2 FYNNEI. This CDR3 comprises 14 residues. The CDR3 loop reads CASRDLGGGPEAFF. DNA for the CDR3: TGTGCCAGCAGGGACCTCGGGGGGGGCCCTGAAGCTTTCTTT.

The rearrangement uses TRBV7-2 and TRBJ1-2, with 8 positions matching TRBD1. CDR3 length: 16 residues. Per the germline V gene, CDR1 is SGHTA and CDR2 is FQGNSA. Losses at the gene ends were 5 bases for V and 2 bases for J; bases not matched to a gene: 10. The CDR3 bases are TGTGCCAGCAGCACGCGGACAGGGATTAAAAACTATGGCTACACCTTC. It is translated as CASSTRTGIKNYGYTF.

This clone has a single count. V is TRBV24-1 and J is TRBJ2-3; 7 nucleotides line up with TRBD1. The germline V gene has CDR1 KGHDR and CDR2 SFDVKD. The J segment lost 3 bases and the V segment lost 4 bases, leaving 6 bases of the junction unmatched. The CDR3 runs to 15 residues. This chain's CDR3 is CATSDSGTVTDTQYF. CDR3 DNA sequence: TGTGCCACCAGTGACTCCGGGACAGTAACAGATACGCAGTATTTT.

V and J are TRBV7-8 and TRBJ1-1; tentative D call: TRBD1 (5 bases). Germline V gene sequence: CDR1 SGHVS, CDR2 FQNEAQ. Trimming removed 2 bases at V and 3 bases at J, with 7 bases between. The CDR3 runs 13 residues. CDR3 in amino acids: CASSLKQDTEAFF. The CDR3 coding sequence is TGTGCCAGCAGCTTAAAACAGGACACTGAAGCTTTCTTT.

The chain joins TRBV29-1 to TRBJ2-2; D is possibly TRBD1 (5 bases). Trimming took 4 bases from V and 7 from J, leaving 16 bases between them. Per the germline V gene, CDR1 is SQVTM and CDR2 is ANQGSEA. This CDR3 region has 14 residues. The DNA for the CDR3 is TGCAGCGTTGCAAAGGCAGGGTTGGGCGGGGAGCTGTTTTTT. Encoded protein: CSVAKAGLGGELFF.

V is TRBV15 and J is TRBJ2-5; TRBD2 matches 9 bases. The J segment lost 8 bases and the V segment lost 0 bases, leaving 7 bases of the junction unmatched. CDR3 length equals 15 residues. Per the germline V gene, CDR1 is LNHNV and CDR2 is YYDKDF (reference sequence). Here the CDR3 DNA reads TGTGCCACCAGCAGAGATAGCGGGAGAGAGTTTACCCAGTACTTC. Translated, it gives CATSRDSGREFTQYF.

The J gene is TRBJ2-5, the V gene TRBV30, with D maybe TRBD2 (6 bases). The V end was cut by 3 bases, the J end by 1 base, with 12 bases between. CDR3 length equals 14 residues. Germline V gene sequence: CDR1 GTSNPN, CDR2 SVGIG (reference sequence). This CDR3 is CAWSGGRLQETQYF. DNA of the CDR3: TGTGCCTGGAGCGGGGGACGCCTCCAAGAGACCCAGTACTTC. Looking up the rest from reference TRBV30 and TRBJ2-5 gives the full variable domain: SQTIHQWPATLVQPVGSPLSLECTVEGTSNPNLYWYRQAAGRGLQLLFYSVGIGQISSEVPQNLSASRPQDRQFILSSKKLLLSDSGFYLCAWSGGRLQETQYFGPGTRLLVL.

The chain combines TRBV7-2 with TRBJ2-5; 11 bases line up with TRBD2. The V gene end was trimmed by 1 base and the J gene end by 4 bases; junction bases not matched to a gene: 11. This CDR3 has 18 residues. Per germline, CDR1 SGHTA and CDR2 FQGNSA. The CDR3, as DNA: TGTGCCAGCAGCTTAGTCTGGCTAGCGGGAGGAGGGGGAGAGACCCAGTACTTC. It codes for CASSLVWLAGGGGETQYF. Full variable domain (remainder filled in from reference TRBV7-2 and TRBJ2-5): GAGVSQSPSNKVTEKGKDVELRCDPISGHTALYWYRQSLGQGLEFLIYFQGNSAPDKSGLPSDRFSAERTGGSVSTLTIQRTQQEDSAVYLCASSLVWLAGGGGETQYFGPGTRLLVL.

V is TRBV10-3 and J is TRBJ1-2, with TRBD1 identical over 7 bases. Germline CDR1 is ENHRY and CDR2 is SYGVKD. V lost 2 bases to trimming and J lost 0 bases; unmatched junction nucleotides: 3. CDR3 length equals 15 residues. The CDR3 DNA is TGTGCCATCAGTGAGGGGACAGTAGCTAACTATGGCTACACCTTC. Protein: CAISEGTVANYGYTF.

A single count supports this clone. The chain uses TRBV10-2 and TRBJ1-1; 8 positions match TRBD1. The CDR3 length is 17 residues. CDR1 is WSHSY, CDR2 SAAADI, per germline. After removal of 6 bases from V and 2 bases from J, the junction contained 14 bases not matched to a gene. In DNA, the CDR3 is TGCGCCAGCAGATTAACAAATCGACAGGGGCACAACACTGAAGCTTTCTTT. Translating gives CASRLTNRQGHNTEAFF.

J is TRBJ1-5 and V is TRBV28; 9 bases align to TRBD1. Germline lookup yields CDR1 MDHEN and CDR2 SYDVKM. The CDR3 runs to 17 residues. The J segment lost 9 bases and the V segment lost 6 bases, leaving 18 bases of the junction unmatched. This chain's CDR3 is CASSPPQQGAVRRPQHF. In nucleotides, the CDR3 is TGTGCCAGCAGCCCCCCACAACAGGGGGCGGTCAGGCGGCCCCAGCATTTT. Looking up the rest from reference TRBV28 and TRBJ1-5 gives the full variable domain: DVKVTQSSRYLVKRTGEKVFLECVQDMDHENMFWYRQDPGLGLRLIYFSYDVKMKEKGDIPEGYSVSREKKERFSLILESASTNQTSMYLCASSPPQQGAVRRPQHFGDGTRLSIL.

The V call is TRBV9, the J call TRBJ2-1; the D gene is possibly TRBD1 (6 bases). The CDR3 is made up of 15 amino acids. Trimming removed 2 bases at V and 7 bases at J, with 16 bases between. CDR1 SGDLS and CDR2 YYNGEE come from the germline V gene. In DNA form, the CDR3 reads TGTGCCAGCAGCGTCACGACAGGAACCTGGAATGAGCAGTTCTTC. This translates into CASSVTTGTWNEQFF.